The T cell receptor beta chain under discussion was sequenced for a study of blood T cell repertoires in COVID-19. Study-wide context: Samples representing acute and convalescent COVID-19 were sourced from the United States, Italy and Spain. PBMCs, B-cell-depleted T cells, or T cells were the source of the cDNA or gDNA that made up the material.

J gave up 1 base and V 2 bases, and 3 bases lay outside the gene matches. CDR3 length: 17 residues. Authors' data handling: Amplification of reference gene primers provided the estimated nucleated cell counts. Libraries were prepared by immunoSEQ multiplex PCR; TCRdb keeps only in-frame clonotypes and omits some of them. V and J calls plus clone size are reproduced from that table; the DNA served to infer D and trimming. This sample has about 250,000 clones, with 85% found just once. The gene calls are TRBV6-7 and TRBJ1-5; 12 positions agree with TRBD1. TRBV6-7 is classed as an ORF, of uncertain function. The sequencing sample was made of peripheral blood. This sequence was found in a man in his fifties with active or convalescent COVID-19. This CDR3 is CASSYPGQGASNQPQHF. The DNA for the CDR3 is TGTGCCAGCAGTTACCCGGGACAGGGGGCGAGCAATCAGCCCCAGCATTTT.